This T cell receptor (beta chain) is from a study of T cells after yellow fever vaccination. This clonotype has only a few counts. Using its own MiXCR run on the 5' RACE reads, TCRdb lists one record per CDR3 protein. There are 300,000 or so distinct CDR3 sequences in the sample; under 15% occur only once, and around 0.49% lies in the top ten. This CDR3 comprises 15 residues. Germline CDR1 reads SGHTA; CDR2 reads FQGNSA. Trimming cost V 1 base and J 5 bases; bases outside gene matches: 5. The sample here was CD4+ T cells sorted from PBMCs, taken 45 days after the yellow fever booster vaccination. The sequence derives from a man aged 25 to 45 who received the YFV17D yellow fever vaccine. This rearrangement joins TRBV7-2 to TRBJ2-1, with 7 positions matching TRBD1. For the CDR3, the DNA is TGTGCCAGCAGCTTAGGGCAGGGGGTCCACAATGAGCAGTTCTTC. Its translation is CASSLGQGVHNEQFF.